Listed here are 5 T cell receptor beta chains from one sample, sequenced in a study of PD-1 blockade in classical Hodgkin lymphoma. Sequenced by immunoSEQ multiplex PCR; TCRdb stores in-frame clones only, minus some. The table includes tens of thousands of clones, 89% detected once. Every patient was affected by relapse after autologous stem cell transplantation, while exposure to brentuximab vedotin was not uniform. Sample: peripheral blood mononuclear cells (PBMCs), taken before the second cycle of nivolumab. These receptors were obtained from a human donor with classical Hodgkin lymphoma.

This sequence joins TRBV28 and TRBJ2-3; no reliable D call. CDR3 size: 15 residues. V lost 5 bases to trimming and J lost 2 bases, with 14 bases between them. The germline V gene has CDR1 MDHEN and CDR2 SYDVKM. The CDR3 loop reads CASSLGLKPTDTQYF. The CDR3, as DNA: TGTGCCAGCAGTCTTGGCCTAAAGCCCACAGATACGCAGTATTTT.

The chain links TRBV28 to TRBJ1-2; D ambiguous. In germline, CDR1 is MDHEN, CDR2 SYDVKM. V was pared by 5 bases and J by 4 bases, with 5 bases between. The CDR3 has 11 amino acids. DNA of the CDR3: TGTGCCAGCAGTACAGTCTATGGCTACACCTTC. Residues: CASSTVYGYTF.

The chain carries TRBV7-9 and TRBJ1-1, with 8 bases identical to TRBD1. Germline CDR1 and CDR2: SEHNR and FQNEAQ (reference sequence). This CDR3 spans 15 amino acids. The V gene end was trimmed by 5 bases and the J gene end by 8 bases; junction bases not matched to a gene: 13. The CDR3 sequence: CASSPGQASTGEAFF. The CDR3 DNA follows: TGTGCCAGCAGCCCGGGACAGGCCTCAACCGGGGAAGCTTTCTTT.

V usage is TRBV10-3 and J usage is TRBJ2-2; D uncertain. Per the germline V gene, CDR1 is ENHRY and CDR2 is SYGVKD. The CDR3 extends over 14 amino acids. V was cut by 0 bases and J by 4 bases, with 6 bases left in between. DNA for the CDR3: TGTGCCATCAGTGAGTCCCCGAGCACCGGGGAGCTGTTTTTT. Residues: CAISESPSTGELFF.

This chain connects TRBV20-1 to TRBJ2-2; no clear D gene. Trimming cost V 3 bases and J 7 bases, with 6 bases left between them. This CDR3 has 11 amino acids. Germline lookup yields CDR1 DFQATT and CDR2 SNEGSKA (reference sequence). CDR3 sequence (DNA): TGCAGTGCTAGTTCCGGCGGGGAGCTGTTTTTT. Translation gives CSASSGGELFF.